This T cell receptor (beta chain) derives from a study of TIL therapy for anti-PD-1-resistant metastatic lung cancer. Study-level points and caveats: Compared with baseline intratumoral T cells, expanded TIL cultures were more clonal and less diverse (roughly 6.5% vs 31%). Treatment-naive, never-smoker and oncogene-addicted patients were overrepresented in this highly selected cohort.

Time point reported: pre-treatment sample, taken before nivolumab and TIL therapy. Tumor tissue came from excised metastases, mostly pleural nodules or supraclavicular lymph nodes. Tumors were harvested before any PD-1/PD-L1 blockade. The libraries were made with immunoSEQ v3. Libraries were sequenced to roughly 2 million read pairs (survey) or about 4.5-6 million (deep). Assay: immunoSEQ multiplex PCR; the TCRdb copy retains only in-frame clones and omits some. The table includes 45,000 to 50,000 clones, 71% detected once. In germline, CDR1 is SGHNT, CDR2 YYREEE (reference sequence). V lost 4 bases to trimming and J lost 4 bases, with 11 bases between them. This CDR3 has 13 residues. This clone was picked up a small number of times. Its specificity is not known.

The genes are TRBV5-4 and TRBJ1-1, with TRBD1 as a possible D gene (5 bases). The starting material was tumor tissue, obtained at baseline. The sequence came from a person aged 25 to 85 with non-small cell lung cancer. CDR3 in amino acids: CASSAGWATEAFF. CDR3 bases: TGTGCCAGCAGCGCAGGGTGGGCCACTGAAGCTTTCTTT.